The 22 T cell receptor beta chains below were found in one sample sequenced in a study of control samples from healthy donors and cancer patients. Assay used: immunoSEQ multiplex PCR; TCRdb lists only in-frame clones, some missing. The sample yields approximately 190,000 clones, of which the top ten take up 2% to 2.5%. The source material was blood. The origin of the receptors is a woman in her 30s in good health.

V gene TRBV7-9 combines with J gene TRBJ1-5, with D possibly matching TRBD1 (6 bases). This CDR3 region has 14 residues. V dropped 1 base and J dropped 2 bases, with 6 bases sitting between them. Germline V lookup: CDR1 SEHNR, CDR2 FQNEAQ (reference sequence). CDR3 loop: CASSLGTGNQPQHF. The CDR3 nucleotides are TGTGCCAGCAGCTTAGGGACAGGCAATCAGCCCCAGCATTTT.

This chain uses TRBV5-1 with TRBJ2-1; no reliable D call. V was pared by 0 bases and J by 4 bases, with 8 bases between. Germline V gene data show CDR1 as SGHRS and CDR2 as YFSETQ. The CDR3 totals 14 residues. The CDR3 DNA is TGCGCCAGCAGCTTGGGGCTAGAATACAATGAGCAGTTCTTC. Amino acid sequence: CASSLGLEYNEQFF.

The chain employs TRBV2 and TRBJ2-7; D possibly matches TRBD1 or TRBD2 (5 bases each). Trimming removed 4 bases at V and 2 bases at J, with 9 bases between. The CDR3 spans 13 residues. CDR1 is SNHLY, CDR2 FYNNEI, per germline. CDR3 residues: CASSGGTPYEQYF. DNA for the CDR3: TGTGCCAGCAGTGGAGGGACCCCCTACGAGCAGTACTTC. Full variable domain (outside the CDR3, taken from reference TRBV2 and TRBJ2-7): EPEVTQTPSHQVTQMGQEVILRCVPISNHLYFYWYRQILGQKVEFLVSFYNNEISEKSEIFDDQFSVERPDGSNFTLKIRSTKLEDSAMYFCASSGGTPYEQYFGPGTRLTVT.

The rearrangement joins TRBV20-1 to TRBJ1-5; possibly TRBD1 for D (6 bases). Germline CDR1 reads DFQATT; CDR2 reads SNEGSKA (reference sequence). This CDR3 has 14 amino acids. V was clipped by 3 bases and J by 8 bases, with 17 bases between them. The DNA for the CDR3 is TGCAGTGCTAGTTGGGGGGGCAGGTCGAAGCCCCAGCATTTT. Translation gives CSASWGGRSKPQHF.

The chain employs TRBV4-1 and TRBJ1-2; D call uncertain. CDR1 and CDR2 (germline): MGHRA, YSYEKL. CDR3 size: 15 residues. Trimming shortened V by 0 bases and J by 2 bases, and 10 bases separated the two germline ends. The CDR3 sequence: CASSQDRRGNYGYTF. The CDR3, as DNA: TGCGCCAGCAGCCAAGATCGGCGGGGAAACTATGGCTACACCTTC.

The V call is TRBV19, the J call TRBJ2-3, with unresolved D. The CDR3 sequence is 11 residues long. The germline V and J ends were trimmed by 6 bases and 2 bases, with 3 bases remaining between them. Germline-derived CDR1 and CDR2 are LNHDA and SQIVND (reference sequence). The CDR3 DNA is TGTGCCAGTAGCCTCACAGATACGCAGTATTTT. Its translation: CASSLTDTQYF.

The rearrangement joins TRBV9 to TRBJ1-5; TRBD1 matches 8 bases. The CDR3 loop spans 14 amino acids. Germline-derived CDR1 and CDR2 are SGDLS and YYNGEE. V trimming: 4 bases; J trimming: 4 bases; junction bases outside the gene matches: 4. CDR3 DNA sequence: TGTGCCAGCAGCAAGGGACAGGATAATCAGCCCCAGCATTTT. Amino acids: CASSKGQDNQPQHF.

The genes are TRBV28 and TRBJ1-1; D is possibly TRBD1 (6 bases). The germline gives CDR1 MDHEN, CDR2 SYDVKM. The length of the CDR3 is 15 residues. The V end lost 6 bases, the J end lost 3 bases, and 17 bases lay between the germline ends. This chain's CDR3 is CASSPQGSWDTEAFF. The CDR3 DNA reads TGTGCCAGCAGCCCACAGGGAAGTTGGGACACTGAAGCTTTCTTT.

The chain uses TRBV9 and TRBJ1-3; D gene uncertain. The CDR3 length is 13 residues. Between the trimmed V and J ends, which lost 4 bases and 4 bases, there was a span of 9 bases. CDR1 and CDR2 (germline): SGDLS, YYNGEE. CDR3 DNA sequence: TGTGCCAGCAGCACTGCGACGGGAAACACCATATATTTT. Translating gives CASSTATGNTIYF. The full variable domain, with the rest looked up from reference TRBV9 and TRBJ1-3, is DSGVTQTPKHLITATGQRVTLRCSPRSGDLSVYWYQQSLDQGLQFLIQYYNGEERAKGNILERFSAQQFPDLHSELNLSSLELGDSALYFCASSTATGNTIYFGEGSWLTVV.

The chain joins TRBV19 to TRBJ2-6; D possibly corresponds to TRBD2 (5 bases). Trimming took off 2 bases at V and 2 bases at J, with 10 bases between the two ends. Germline V gives CDR1 LNHDA, CDR2 SQIVND (reference sequence). The CDR3 spans 16 residues. CDR3 in DNA: TGTGCCAGTAGTATAAACCGGGGAACTGGGGCCAACGTCCTGACTTTC. Translation: CASSINRGTGANVLTF.

The chain couples TRBV28 to TRBJ1-5; D gene uncertain. The germline V gene has CDR1 MDHEN and CDR2 SYDVKM. This CDR3 region has 18 residues. Trimming removed 4 bases from V and 7 bases from J, with 26 bases in between. CDR3 loop: CASSSPTYSRRFGQPQHF. Written as DNA, the CDR3 is TGTGCCAGCAGTTCCCCCACCTACTCCAGACGGTTCGGGCAGCCCCAGCATTTT.

V gene TRBV7-3 combines with J gene TRBJ2-7; 7 bases are shared with TRBD2. Trimming took 0 bases from V and 3 from J; bases not matched to a gene: 14. Germline-derived CDR1 and CDR2 are SGHTA and FQGTGA. This CDR3 spans 18 amino acids. As DNA, the CDR3 is TGTGCCAGCAGCTTAACCCCTAGGACTAGAAGTAGCGACTACGAGCAGTACTTC. Translated, it gives CASSLTPRTRSSDYEQYF.

V gene TRBV6-1 combines with J gene TRBJ1-4; D may be TRBD1 (5 bases). Deletions cut 3 bases from V and 8 bases from J, with 22 bases between. The CDR3 contains 17 residues. The V gene's germline CDR1 is MNHNS and CDR2 SASEGT. The CDR3 DNA sequence: TGTGCCAGCAGTGACGTTCGTAGGGGTCGGTATAAAGAAAAACTGTTTTTT. Its protein product is CASSDVRRGRYKEKLFF.

V and J are TRBV4-2 and TRBJ1-2, with D maybe TRBD1 (5 bases). Per germline, CDR1 LGHNA and CDR2 YNFKEQ. The CDR3 has 13 amino acids. Deletions cut 1 base from V and 3 bases from J, with 6 bases between. The CDR3 spells CASSQGQYYGYTF. The CDR3 DNA sequence: TGTGCCAGCAGCCAAGGACAGTACTATGGCTACACCTTC.

This chain joins TRBV7-8 and TRBJ2-6, with 13 bases aligning to TRBD2. Germline CDR1 and CDR2: SGHVS and FQNEAQ. J was trimmed by 3 bases and V by 5 bases; bases with no gene match: 7. This CDR3 spans 18 amino acids. The CDR3 protein is CASSPLAGGLGGANVLTF. In DNA, the CDR3 is TGTGCCAGCAGCCCACTAGCGGGGGGGCTGGGTGGGGCCAACGTCCTGACTTTC.

The chain couples TRBV5-1 to TRBJ2-6; unclear D gene. V was trimmed by 1 base and J by 0 bases, leaving 2 bases between them. The CDR3 extends over 14 amino acids. Germline values: CDR1 SGHRS, CDR2 YFSETQ. CDR3 sequence (DNA): TGCGCCAGCAGCTTGTCCTCTGGGGCCAACGTCCTGACTTTC. It encodes CASSLSSGANVLTF. Full variable domain (missing parts from reference TRBV5-1 and TRBJ2-6): KAGVTQTPRYLIKTRGQQVTLSCSPISGHRSVSWYQQTPGQGLQFLFEYFSETQRNKGNFPGRFSGRQFSNSRSEMNVSTLELGDSALYLCASSLSSGANVLTFGAGSRLTVL.

This chain links TRBV6-1 with TRBJ2-3; TRBD1 aligns across 8 bases. V gave up 3 bases and J gave up 4 bases; unmatched junction bases: 3. Germline CDR1 MNHNS, CDR2 SASEGT. CDR3 size: 14 residues. The CDR3 region has the DNA TGTGCCAGCAGTGAGGACAGGGCGGCAGATACGCAGTATTTT. This sequence encodes CASSEDRAADTQYF.

The rearrangement joins TRBV28 to TRBJ2-3; D tentatively fits TRBD1 or TRBD2 (5 bases each). The CDR3 loop spans 12 amino acids. Germline-derived CDR1 and CDR2 are MDHEN and SYDVKM. The V end was cut by 6 bases, the J end by 11 bases, with 15 bases between. The CDR3 region is CASRLGAWGQYF. CDR3 DNA sequence: TGTGCCAGCAGACTCGGGGCGTGGGGGCAGTATTTT. The full variable domain, its missing parts supplied by reference TRBV28 and TRBJ2-3, is DVKVTQSSRYLVKRTGEKVFLECVQDMDHENMFWYRQDPGLGLRLIYFSYDVKMKEKGDIPEGYSVSREKKERFSLILESASTNQTSMYLCASRLGAWGQYFGPGTRLTVL.

The chain combines TRBV3-1 (or the pseudogene TRBV3-2) with TRBJ1-2; 8 bases fit TRBD1. The CDR3 is made up of 14 amino acids. Germline CDR1 LGHDT, CDR2 YNNKEL (reference sequence). V lost 3 bases and J lost 5; bases outside the gene matches: 5. The DNA of the CDR3 is TGTGCCAGCAGCCAGGGACAGGTGATTTATGGCTACACCTTC. Protein: CASSQGQVIYGYTF.

As for this clone: The identical CDR3 is also encoded by other nucleotide sequences in the sample. The genes are TRBV5-1 and TRBJ1-2, with a weak D call TRBD1 (5 bases). V lost 0 bases and J 4 bases, leaving 7 bases between the germline ends. CDR3 length: 13 amino acids. Germline CDR1 SGHRS, CDR2 YFSETQ. For the CDR3, the DNA is TGCGCCAGCAGCTTGGGAGGGACCTATGGCTACACCTTC. Translating it yields CASSLGGTYGYTF.

The rearrangement uses TRBV9 and TRBJ2-1, with TRBD2 identical over 8 bases. The ends lost 3 bases at V and 5 bases at J; junction bases unmatched: 7. Germline CDR1 and CDR2: SGDLS and YYNGEE. This CDR3 spans 15 amino acids. The CDR3 coding sequence is TGTGCCAGCAGCGCTACGGGGGGGCTGAACAATGAGCAGTTCTTC. Translating gives CASSATGGLNNEQFF.

V and J are TRBV30 and TRBJ2-5; either TRBD1 or TRBD2 may supply D (6 bases each). Germline assignment: CDR1 GTSNPN and CDR2 SVGIG (reference sequence). Between the trimmed V and J ends, which lost 0 bases and 2 bases, there was a span of 13 bases. The CDR3 is 15 residues long. CDR3 protein: CAWSVGGQKQETQYF. CDR3 bases: TGTGCCTGGAGTGTGGGGGGACAAAAACAAGAGACCCAGTACTTC.